These 32 T cell receptor beta chains originate from one sample sequenced in a study of beta chain features in type 1 diabetes. What was sequenced were expressed TCRB transcripts, since all of the isolated RNA had been reverse transcribed. Measured with immunoSEQ multiplex PCR; TCRdb has only the in-frame clones, and not every one. There are hundreds of thousands of clones in the sample; about 30% occur only once, and around 0.065% lies in the top ten. Sequencing was carried out using naive CD4+ T cells from blood. These receptors were collected from a man aged 18 to 30 in good health.

This clone was detected a few times. V gene TRBV25-1 combines with J gene TRBJ2-3, with D possibly being TRBD1 or TRBD2 (5 bases each). CDR3 length equals 12 residues. Looked up from germline, CDR1 is MGHDK and CDR2 is SYGVNS. Between the trimmed V and J ends, which lost 4 bases and 7 bases, there was a span of 9 bases. In nucleotides, the CDR3 is TGTGCCAGCAGTGGAGGGGCCTATACGCAGTATTTT. Amino acids: CASSGGAYTQYF.

The rearrangement joins TRBV28 to TRBJ2-4, with D unresolved. This CDR3 is 15 amino acids long. Per the germline V gene, CDR1 is MDHEN and CDR2 is SYDVKM. V was trimmed by 1 base and J by 4 bases, leaving 11 bases between them. The CDR3 spells CASSLSSTPKNIQYF. CDR3 DNA: TGTGCCAGCAGTTTATCATCCACCCCAAAAAACATTCAGTACTTC.

The V call is TRBV7-9, the J call TRBJ2-7, with 9 bases aligning to TRBD1. The V gene's germline CDR1 is SEHNR and CDR2 FQNEAQ (reference sequence). V gave up 4 bases and J gave up 0 bases; unmatched junction bases: 4. This CDR3 contains 15 residues. The CDR3 reads CASSSGTGISYEQYF. CDR3 coding DNA: TGTGCCAGCAGCTCCGGGACAGGGATCTCCTACGAGCAGTACTTC. Supplemented by reference TRBV7-9 and TRBJ2-7, the full variable domain reads DTGVSQNPRHKITKRGQNVTFRCDPISEHNRLYWYRQTLGQGPEFLTYFQNEAQLEKSRLLSDRFSAERPKGSFSTLEIQRTEQGDSAMYLCASSSGTGISYEQYFGPGTRLTVT.

The chain employs TRBV2 and TRBJ2-7; 8 bases match TRBD2. The CDR3 spans 12 residues. CDR1 and CDR2 (germline): SNHLY, FYNNEI. V lost 8 bases, J lost 4 bases, and 4 bases stayed unmatched. The chain's CDR3 is CASSREGYEQYF. Written as DNA, the CDR3 is TGTGCCAGCTCACGGGAGGGGTACGAGCAGTACTTC.

A single count supports this clone. The gene calls are TRBV5-1 and TRBJ2-4, with 11 nucleotides matching TRBD2. V shed 2 bases, J shed 8 bases, and the junction held 12 bases outside the gene matches. The CDR3 covers 17 residues. CDR1 and CDR2 (germline): SGHRS, YFSETQ. The CDR3 is CASSFNLAGGQGDIQYF. The DNA of the CDR3 is TGCGCCAGCAGCTTTAATCTAGCGGGAGGCCAGGGGGACATTCAGTACTTC.

A few counts support this clone. This chain joins TRBV19 and TRBJ2-1; D is perhaps TRBD1 (6 bases). V gave up 3 bases and J gave up 15 bases, with 12 bases separating them. CDR3 length equals 11 residues. From germline, CDR1 is LNHDA and CDR2 SQIVND (reference sequence). The CDR3 DNA reads as TGTGCCAGTAGTATTGGGACAAGGTCGTTCTTC. This translates into CASSIGTRSFF.

This clone was found a few times. The chain couples TRBV9 to TRBJ2-1, with 7 bases aligning to TRBD2. V was clipped by 0 bases and J by 6 bases; unmatched bases: 9. This CDR3 contains 16 residues. The V gene's germline CDR1 is SGDLS and CDR2 YYNGEE. The CDR3 nucleotides read TGTGCCAGCAGCGTAGACGGGAGGCCTACACGCAATGAGCAGTTCTTC. Translating gives CASSVDGRPTRNEQFF.

The rearrangement links TRBV7-9 to TRBJ1-5; the D is unclear. Germline V gene lookup returns CDR1 SEHNR and CDR2 FQNEAQ (reference sequence). V lost 0 bases, J lost 6 bases, and 9 bases lay in between. CDR3 length: 14 residues. CDR3 nucleotide sequence: TGTGCCAGCAGCTTAGCAGGGAACGGTCAGCCCCAGCATTTT. Its translation is CASSLAGNGQPQHF.

This chain joins TRBV28 and TRBJ2-5; 7 positions agree with TRBD1. The length of the CDR3 is 15 residues. V gave up 5 bases and J gave up 2 bases; unmatched junction bases: 8. Germline lookup yields CDR1 MDHEN and CDR2 SYDVKM. CDR3 DNA sequence: TGTGCCAGCAGTACTATGACAGGGCCTCAAGAGACCCAGTACTTC. This encodes CASSTMTGPQETQYF.

This clone was detected a few times. This CDR3 reads CASSLGVGQNTEAFF. In DNA, the CDR3 is TGCGCCAGCAGCTTGGGAGTGGGACAGAACACTGAAGCTTTCTTT. This chain uses TRBV5-1 with TRBJ1-1; perhaps TRBD1 as D (6 bases). The CDR3 consists of 15 residues. Germline lookup yields CDR1 SGHRS and CDR2 YFSETQ. V was shortened by 0 bases and J by 1 base, with 10 bases between the two germline ends.

V is TRBV16 and J is TRBJ1-2; D gene unclear. Germline assignment: CDR1 KGHSY and CDR2 FQNENV. Deletions cut 5 bases from V and 12 bases from J, with 13 bases between. CDR3 length: 11 residues. DNA for the CDR3: TGTGCCAGCAGCTCCAAGACTGTCCACACCTTC. Residues: CASSSKTVHTF.

This clone was picked up a small number of times. The rearrangement joins TRBV29-1 to TRBJ2-7; 12 bases align to TRBD2. Germline CDR1 reads SQVTM; CDR2 reads ANQGSEA. V was pared by 4 bases and J by 0 bases, with 1 base of the junction left unmatched. There are 14 residues in the CDR3. Here the CDR3 reads CSVGGLAGSYEQYF. The CDR3 bases are TGCAGCGTTGGGGGACTAGCGGGCTCCTACGAGCAGTACTTC.

The chain has TRBV30 and TRBJ1-2; D gene unclear. Between the trimmed V and J ends, which lost 2 bases and 6 bases, there was a span of 10 bases. CDR1 is GTSNPN, CDR2 SVGIG, per germline (reference sequence). CDR3 length: 12 residues. The CDR3 DNA follows: TGTGCCTGGAGTCCCGGGAGTAATGGCTACACCTTC. Amino acid sequence: CAWSPGSNGYTF.

The rearrangement joins TRBV7-9 to TRBJ1-2, with 7 positions matching TRBD1. The CDR3 is 13 amino acids. The germline CDR1 and CDR2 sequences are SEHNR and FQNEAQ (reference sequence). The ends lost 5 bases at V and 3 bases at J; junction bases unmatched: 3. The CDR3 DNA follows: TGTGCCAGCAGCCCGGGACAGTACTATGGCTACACCTTC. This gives the protein CASSPGQYYGYTF.

CDR3 nucleotides: TGTGCCAGCAGCTTGGATACGGGGGGTAGCACAGATACGCAGTATTTT. It is translated as CASSLDTGGSTDTQYF. The chain couples TRBV5-4 to TRBJ2-3; 7 nucleotides align to TRBD2. The CDR3 length is 16 residues. Germline-derived CDR1 and CDR2 are SGHNT and YYREEE (reference sequence). The J segment lost 0 bases and the V segment lost 0 bases, leaving 4 bases of the junction unmatched.

The sample holds a few counts of this clone. The rearrangement uses TRBV30 and TRBJ2-1; 8 nucleotides match TRBD2. Trimming cost V 3 bases and J 6 bases; bases outside gene matches: 4. The CDR3 contains 13 residues. The V gene's germline CDR1 is GTSNPN and CDR2 SVGIG (reference sequence). CDR3 residues: CAWSQLAGNEQFF. DNA for the CDR3: TGTGCCTGGAGCCAGCTAGCGGGCAATGAGCAGTTCTTC.

This clone has just a few counts. This chain uses TRBV25-1 with TRBJ1-2; no clear D. V lost 3 bases, J lost 8 bases, and 10 bases lay in between. CDR1 is MGHDK, CDR2 SYGVNS, per germline. The CDR3 is 12 amino acids. CDR3 amino acids: CASSDFGGGYTF. Written as DNA, the CDR3 is TGTGCCAGCAGTGACTTCGGAGGAGGCTACACCTTC.

CDR3 nucleotides: TGCAGCGTTGACTCAGCCAAAAACATTCAGTACTTC. It yields the protein CSVDSAKNIQYF. The gene calls are TRBV29-1 and TRBJ2-4; no reliable D call. V lost 3 bases and J 0 bases, leaving 3 bases between the germline ends. Per the germline V gene, CDR1 is SQVTM and CDR2 is ANQGSEA. CDR3 length: 12 residues.

There are a few counts of this clone. The chain is built from TRBV10-3 and TRBJ2-5, with a weak D call TRBD1 (6 bases). The V gene's germline CDR1 is ENHRY and CDR2 SYGVKD. V gave up 6 bases and J gave up 5 bases, with 13 bases separating them. The CDR3 has 13 residues. CDR3 protein: CAIRGDTAETQYF. The CDR3 DNA follows: TGTGCCATCAGGGGGGACACGGCGGAGACCCAGTACTTC.

The V gene is TRBV11-2, the J gene TRBJ2-1; 8 bases agree with TRBD2. Germline V CDR1 and CDR2: SGHAT, FQNNGV. Trimming at V came to 0 bases and at J to 7 bases, leaving 2 bases not matched to a gene. The CDR3 loop spans 14 amino acids. The CDR3 sequence is CASSLERGGNEQFF. The CDR3 DNA follows: TGTGCCAGCAGCTTAGAACGGGGGGGTAATGAGCAGTTCTTC. Variable domain in full (rest from reference TRBV11-2 and TRBJ2-1): EAGVAQSPRYKIIEKRQSVAFWCNPISGHATLYWYQQILGQGPKLLIQFQNNGVVDDSQLPKDRFSAERLKGVDSTLKIQPAKLEDSAVYLCASSLERGGNEQFFGPGTRLTVL.

In this sample, this clone turned up a few times. This chain connects TRBV7-9 to TRBJ2-1, with 12 bases identical to TRBD2. Germline loops: CDR1 SEHNR, CDR2 FQNEAQ (reference sequence). The CDR3 runs 19 residues. V was clipped by 4 bases and J by 7 bases; unmatched bases: 17. CDR3: CASSWTVILASGRGNEQFF. Here the CDR3 DNA reads TGTGCCAGCAGCTGGACAGTCATTTTGGCTAGCGGGAGGGGAAATGAGCAGTTCTTC.

This chain connects TRBV28 to TRBJ2-1, with 10 bases aligning to TRBD1. Germline CDR1 MDHEN, CDR2 SYDVKM. After removal of 7 bases from V and 7 bases from J, the junction contained 7 bases not matched to a gene. This CDR3 has 14 amino acids. The CDR3 nucleotides are TGTGCCAGCAAGGGGACAGGGGCATCTAATGAGCAGTTCTTC. Its translation: CASKGTGASNEQFF.

The chain recombines TRBV29-1 with TRBJ2-7; either TRBD1 or TRBD2 may supply D (6 bases each). The V gene's germline CDR1 is SQVTM and CDR2 ANQGSEA. This CDR3 contains 12 residues. V gave up 7 bases and J gave up 2 bases, with 12 bases separating them. Here the CDR3 DNA reads TGCAGCGGGAGGGGACAAACCTACGAGCAGTACTTC. It yields the protein CSGRGQTYEQYF.

The chain carries TRBV5-4 and TRBJ2-1; 9 bases align to TRBD2. CDR1 and CDR2 from the germline V gene are SGHNT and YYREEE (reference sequence). Unmatched junction bases numbered 4, after V lost 4 bases and J lost 2 bases. This CDR3 region has 15 residues. CDR3 region: CASSPTSGTYNEQFF. The CDR3 DNA reads TGTGCCAGCAGCCCGACTAGCGGAACCTACAATGAGCAGTTCTTC.

This clone has more than one count but fewer than ten. The rearrangement uses TRBV25-1 and TRBJ2-5, with D maybe TRBD1 (6 bases). Germline loops: CDR1 MGHDK, CDR2 SYGVNS. The CDR3 has 15 amino acids. Trimming took off 6 bases at V and 1 base at J, with 15 bases between the two ends. The CDR3 reads CASSPDRTVQETQYF. Here the CDR3 DNA reads TGTGCCAGCAGCCCCGATAGGACAGTCCAAGAGACCCAGTACTTC.

The rearrangement links TRBV4-3 to TRBJ2-3; TRBD2 matches at 8 bases. The CDR3 has 15 residues. Trimming took 4 bases from V and 5 from J; bases not matched to a gene: 8. Per germline, CDR1 LGHNA and CDR2 YSLEER. The CDR3: CASSPEAGEEDTQYF. CDR3 DNA: TGCGCCAGCAGCCCCGAAGCGGGAGAAGAAGATACGCAGTATTTT.

The V and J genes are TRBV7-9 and TRBJ1-1; D remains ambiguous. The V gene's germline CDR1 is SEHNR and CDR2 FQNEAQ (reference sequence). The CDR3 extends over 13 amino acids. The V end lost 3 bases, the J end lost 1 base, and 6 bases lay between the germline ends. The CDR3 sequence: CASSLSRNTEAFF. CDR3 bases: TGTGCCAGCAGCTTGAGCAGGAACACTGAAGCTTTCTTT.

The chain is built from TRBV2 and TRBJ2-2; D uncertain. The CDR3 loop spans 12 amino acids. Looked up from germline, CDR1 is SNHLY and CDR2 is FYNNEI. V lost 4 bases and J 5 bases, leaving 5 bases between the germline ends. CDR3 amino acids: CASSVGTGELFF. As DNA, the CDR3 is TGTGCCAGCAGTGTGGGGACCGGGGAGCTGTTTTTT. The full variable domain, completed using reference TRBV2 and TRBJ2-2, is EPEVTQTPSHQVTQMGQEVILRCVPISNHLYFYWYRQILGQKVEFLVSFYNNEISEKSEIFDDQFSVERPDGSNFTLKIRSTKLEDSAMYFCASSVGTGELFFGEGSRLTVL.

V gene TRBV30 combines with J gene TRBJ2-7, with TRBD1 matching 7 bases. This CDR3 is 13 amino acids long. With V trimmed by 4 bases and J by 2 bases, 5 bases remained unmatched. CDR1 and CDR2 from the germline V gene are GTSNPN and SVGIG (reference sequence). CDR3: CAWKFGTAYEQYF. CDR3 nucleotide sequence: TGTGCCTGGAAGTTTGGGACAGCCTACGAGCAGTACTTC.

A few counts support this clone. Other DNA sequences in this specimen translate into the identical CDR3. The gene calls are TRBV30 and TRBJ1-2; D unresolved. The V gene's germline CDR1 is GTSNPN and CDR2 SVGIG (reference sequence). V lost 0 bases, J lost 8 bases, and 7 bases lay in between. CDR3 length: 11 residues. The CDR3 coding sequence is TGTGCCTGGAGTGTAGGGAGCGGCTACACCTTC. Translating gives CAWSVGSGYTF.

This clone has only a few counts. The chain is built from TRBV29-1 and TRBJ1-1; tentatively, D is TRBD1 (5 bases). V lost 4 bases and J 6 bases, leaving 18 bases between the germline ends. The CDR3 is 14 residues long. The germline V gene encodes CDR1 SQVTM and CDR2 ANQGSEA. The CDR3 reads CSVVGVRIEAEAFF. Here the CDR3 DNA reads TGCAGCGTTGTGGGGGTGAGGATTGAGGCTGAAGCTTTCTTT.

The gene calls are TRBV27 and TRBJ2-7, with 10 bases aligning to TRBD1. Germline lookup yields CDR1 MNHEY and CDR2 SMNVEV (reference sequence). The V and J ends lost 10 bases and 4 bases, in that order; junction bases with no gene match: 7. The CDR3 has 13 residues. CDR3: CATARDRGYEQYF. The CDR3 region has the DNA TGTGCCACCGCGCGGGACAGGGGTTACGAGCAGTACTTC.